This entry lists 29 T cell receptor beta chains sequenced from one sample in a study of T-cell memory formation after mild COVID-19. TCRdb reprocessed the 5' RACE reads with MiXCR, giving one entry per CDR3 protein. The profile covers hundreds of thousands of distinct CDR3 sequences, with roughly 25% appearing a single time and around 12% taken by the ten largest. The sequencing input was PBMCs or a T cell subset sorted from them (not recorded which). These receptor sequences come from an adult woman who had mild COVID-19 (a few samples of this study predate the infection). Cell type and time point are not known.

The rearrangement links TRBV11-3 to TRBJ2-1; 10 bases align to TRBD1. CDR1 is SGHNT and CDR2 is YENEEA in the germline V gene. The CDR3 runs to 16 residues. Trimming removed 0 bases from V and 4 bases from J; junction bases left unmatched: 3. The CDR3 region is CASSLEGQGNYNEQFF. CDR3 bases: TGTGCCAGCAGCTTAGAGGGACAGGGGAATTACAATGAGCAGTTCTTC.

The chain joins TRBV19 to TRBJ2-3, with TRBD2 identical over 12 bases. This CDR3 is built from 14 residues. The junction had 5 bases not matched to a gene; V was cut back by 6 bases and J by 7 bases. The V gene's germline CDR1 is LNHDA and CDR2 SQIVND (reference sequence). CDR3 amino acids: CASRPSGGAYTQYF. For the CDR3, the DNA is TGTGCCAGTAGGCCTAGCGGGGGGGCATATACGCAGTATTTT.

V usage is TRBV6-2 or TRBV6-3 and J usage is TRBJ1-2; D may be TRBD1 (6 bases). V was pared by 7 bases and J by 2 bases, with 14 bases between. CDR3 length equals 14 residues. Germline V gene data show CDR1 as MNHEY and CDR2 as SVGEGT. The chain's CDR3 is CASNWGAGNYGYTF. CDR3 in DNA: TGTGCCAGCAACTGGGGGGCCGGGAACTATGGCTACACCTTC.

This clonotype occurred many times. This sequence joins TRBV10-3 and TRBJ2-1, with 13 bases that match TRBD2. V lost 2 bases and J lost 11; bases outside the gene matches: 9. This CDR3 region has 16 residues. Per germline, CDR1 ENHRY and CDR2 SYGVKD. In DNA form, the CDR3 reads TGTGCCATCAGTGAGCCCCGCGGACTAGCGGGAGCGAAGCAGTTCTTC. This sequence encodes CAISEPRGLAGAKQFF.

The genes are TRBV25-1 and TRBJ2-4, with 8 bases lining up with TRBD1. Trimming took 7 bases from V and 12 from J; bases not matched to a gene: 8. There are 12 residues in the CDR3. The germline V gene has CDR1 MGHDK and CDR2 SYGVNS. Here the CDR3 reads CASNPSGQGQYF. CDR3 coding DNA: TGTGCCAGCAACCCAAGCGGACAGGGTCAGTACTTC.

This clonotype occurred many times. The gene calls are TRBV7-9 and TRBJ2-1; possibly TRBD2 for D (5 bases). V lost 5 bases to trimming and J lost 6 bases, with 20 bases between them. This CDR3 comprises 16 residues. CDR1 and CDR2 (germline): SEHNR, FQNEAQ (reference sequence). Here the CDR3 DNA reads TGTGCCAGCAGCCTTTTCGGGGAGCGGAACACCAATGAGCAGTTCTTC. As protein: CASSLFGERNTNEQFF.

This clonotype appeared a few times. The V call is TRBV6-5, the J call TRBJ1-2; D uncertain. Germline loops: CDR1 MNHEY, CDR2 SVGAGI. CDR3 length equals 13 residues. The ends were cut back, 4 bases at V and 2 bases at J, with 8 bases in the middle. The CDR3 region has the DNA TGTGCCAGCAGTTTAAGCCCCAACTATGGCTACACCTTC. Its translation is CASSLSPNYGYTF.

V and J are TRBV27 and TRBJ1-2; no clear D gene. V dropped 6 bases and J dropped 3 bases, with 11 bases sitting between them. The CDR3 extends over 13 amino acids. Germline V CDR1 and CDR2: MNHEY, SMNVEV (reference sequence). CDR3 loop: CASSMGEDYGYTF. For the CDR3, the DNA is TGTGCCAGCAGCATGGGAGAAGACTATGGCTACACCTTC.

This clonotype was counted only a few times. The chain carries TRBV29-1 and TRBJ2-2; a possible D gene is TRBD1 (5 bases). Germline V lookup: CDR1 SQVTM, CDR2 ANQGSEA. The CDR3 consists of 11 residues. V was shortened by 6 bases and J by 3 bases, with 5 bases between the two germline ends. The CDR3 region is CSVRDTGELFF. Written as DNA, the CDR3 is TGCAGCGTCAGGGACACCGGGGAGCTGTTTTTT.

The V call is TRBV2, the J call TRBJ2-2; D gene ambiguous. Germline assignment: CDR1 SNHLY and CDR2 FYNNEI. Trimming removed 6 bases at V and 8 bases at J, with 7 bases between. There are 11 residues in the CDR3. Written as DNA, the CDR3 is TGTGCCAGCAGCGCGGTAGGGGAGCTGTTTTTT. Translation: CASSAVGELFF.

This clonotype was observed many times. The genes are TRBV4-1 and TRBJ2-2; 8 positions agree with TRBD1. V shed 3 bases and J 1 base; nucleotides not matched to a gene: 7. From germline, CDR1 is MGHRA and CDR2 YSYEKL. This CDR3 contains 17 residues. CDR3 nucleotide sequence: TGCGCCAGCAGCCAGACGTATGGGACAGGGAACACCGGGGAGCTGTTTTTT. As protein: CASSQTYGTGNTGELFF.

The chain employs TRBV20-1 and TRBJ2-7, with D possibly TRBD1 on 5 matching bases. The CDR3 covers 13 residues. V was trimmed by 3 bases and J by 5 bases, leaving 14 bases between them. Germline CDR1 and CDR2: DFQATT and SNEGSKA (reference sequence). The CDR3 DNA follows: TGCAGTGCTAGCAGGACAAGTCAGGACGAGCAGTACTTC. This gives the protein CSASRTSQDEQYF.

The chain recombines TRBV10-3 with TRBJ2-1; the match to TRBD1 covers 11 bases. CDR1 and CDR2 from the germline V gene are ENHRY and SYGVKD. Losses at the gene ends were 0 bases for V and 7 bases for J; bases not matched to a gene: 5. The CDR3 runs 16 residues. The CDR3 DNA reads as TGTGCCATCAGTGAGTCGGACAGGGGGCATAGGAATGAGCAGTTCTTC. Amino acids: CAISESDRGHRNEQFF.

CDR3 amino acids: CASGRGGQLQNTEAFF. The CDR3 DNA reads as TGTGCCAGCGGTAGGGGGGGACAGTTGCAGAACACTGAAGCTTTCTTT. This chain links TRBV7-8 with TRBJ1-1; TRBD1 agrees at 7 bases. Germline CDR1 is SGHVS and CDR2 is FQNEAQ. V shed 8 bases, J shed 1 base, and the junction held 13 bases outside the gene matches. The CDR3 runs to 16 residues.

J is TRBJ2-1 and V is TRBV12-3 or TRBV12-4, with 11 bases lining up with TRBD1. CDR3 size: 15 residues. Unmatched junction bases numbered 5, after V lost 5 bases and J lost 5 bases. The CDR3 sequence is CASSRGQGGNNEQFF. DNA of the CDR3: TGTGCCAGCAGTAGGGGACAGGGGGGTAACAATGAGCAGTTCTTC.

This clonotype was counted between two and nine times. This chain connects TRBV7-9 to TRBJ2-2; D is ambiguous. CDR1 SEHNR and CDR2 FQNEAQ come from the germline V gene (reference sequence). The CDR3 sequence is 16 residues long. Deletions cut 1 base from V and 7 bases from J, with 16 bases between. The CDR3 region is CASSLGAFGFDGELFF. CDR3 nucleotides: TGTGCCAGCAGCTTAGGGGCGTTCGGGTTCGACGGGGAGCTGTTTTTT.

This sequence joins TRBV15 and TRBJ1-5; D ambiguous. V was trimmed by 0 bases and J by 10 bases, leaving 10 bases between them. CDR3 length equals 13 residues. In germline, CDR1 is LNHNV, CDR2 YYDKDF (reference sequence). DNA of the CDR3: TGTGCCACCAGCAGAGAACCCTTGAATCCCCAGCATTTT. Translating gives CATSREPLNPQHF.

The rearrangement links TRBV24-1 to TRBJ2-6; 8 bases are a match to TRBD2. Germline CDR1 is KGHDR and CDR2 is SFDVKD. The CDR3 consists of 18 residues. V shed 6 bases, J shed 0 bases, and the junction held 9 bases outside the gene matches. The DNA for the CDR3 is TGTGCCACCAGTTCCCGGGAGGGGACATACTCTGGGGCCAACGTCCTGACTTTC. Protein product: CATSSREGTYSGANVLTF.

This clonotype was counted a few times. This chain uses TRBV4-2 with TRBJ2-3, with D maybe TRBD2 (6 bases). CDR1 LGHNA and CDR2 YNFKEQ come from the germline V gene. The V gene lost 1 base and the J gene lost 1 base, with 9 bases spanning the gap. The CDR3 length is 15 residues. The chain's CDR3 is CASSQVASGTDTQYF. Here the CDR3 DNA reads TGTGCCAGCAGCCAAGTAGCTAGCGGCACAGATACGCAGTATTTT.

This chain connects TRBV4-1 to TRBJ1-2, with 10 bases fitting TRBD1. CDR1 is MGHRA, CDR2 YSYEKL, per germline. The CDR3 has 17 residues. The trim removed 4 bases at V and 0 bases at J, leaving 8 bases unmatched. The chain's CDR3 is CASSPGQGKSPNYGYTF. The CDR3 region has the DNA TGCGCCAGCAGCCCGGGACAGGGGAAAAGTCCTAACTATGGCTACACCTTC.

The genes are TRBV6-1 and TRBJ2-6; D is uncertain. The CDR3 is 15 residues long. Trimming removed 6 bases from V and 0 bases from J, with 9 bases in between. Germline CDR1 is MNHNS and CDR2 is SASEGT. CDR3 nucleotides: TGTGCCAGCAGACCAGCGCGCTCTGGGGCCAACGTCCTGACTTTC. Encoded protein: CASRPARSGANVLTF.

The sample holds many counts of this clonotype. The chain has TRBV7-2 and TRBJ1-6; D not resolved. Looked up from germline, CDR1 is SGHTA and CDR2 is FQGNSA. The germline V and J ends were trimmed by 5 bases and 8 bases, with 13 bases remaining between them. The CDR3 consists of 14 residues. The CDR3 protein is CASSAAVGDSPLHF. The CDR3, as DNA: TGTGCCAGCAGCGCGGCGGTCGGGGATTCACCCCTCCACTTT.

A few counts support this clonotype. The chain recombines TRBV29-1 with TRBJ2-1; a weak D match, TRBD1 (5 bases). Deletions cut 4 bases from V and 7 bases from J, with 14 bases between. Germline-derived CDR1 and CDR2 are SQVTM and ANQGSEA. The CDR3 spans 13 residues. The CDR3 region has the DNA TGCAGCGTTGGCGGCAGGGTCAGAAATGAGCAGTTCTTC. Translation gives CSVGGRVRNEQFF.

This clonotype was seen at least ten times. The V call is TRBV7-9, the J call TRBJ2-2; D gene unclear. The V gene's germline CDR1 is SEHNR and CDR2 FQNEAQ (reference sequence). The CDR3 totals 13 residues. V lost 1 base and J 8 bases, leaving 8 bases between the germline ends. CDR3 coding DNA: TGTGCCAGCAGCTTAGTAACTACGGGGGAGCTGTTTTTT. This gives the protein CASSLVTTGELFF.

This chain joins TRBV4-3 and TRBJ2-7; D might be TRBD2 (5 bases). The CDR3 runs 15 residues. Trimming took 4 bases from V and 0 from J, leaving 13 bases between them. The V gene's germline CDR1 is LGHNA and CDR2 YSLEER. The CDR3 DNA sequence: TGCGCCAGCAGCCGGATTTTGGGGAGCTCCTACGAGCAGTACTTC. Amino acids: CASSRILGSSYEQYF.

This clonotype was counted many times. This rearrangement joins TRBV5-1 to TRBJ1-2; 9 nucleotides align to TRBD1. The CDR3 spans 17 residues. Germline CDR1 is SGHRS and CDR2 is YFSETQ. V lost 0 bases, J lost 2 bases, and 8 bases stayed unmatched. CDR3 in DNA: TGCGCCAGCAGCTTGGAACCCCGGGACAGGGTGAACTATGGCTACACCTTC. Translation: CASSLEPRDRVNYGYTF.

This chain connects TRBV7-2 to TRBJ1-2; 7 bases map to TRBD1. From germline, CDR1 is SGHTA and CDR2 FQGNSA. This CDR3 has 14 residues. V shed 5 bases and J 4 bases; nucleotides not matched to a gene: 7. The CDR3 DNA sequence: TGTGCCAGCAGCATACAGGGGTTTGGCTATGGCTACACCTTC. Its translation is CASSIQGFGYGYTF.

CDR3 sequence (DNA): TGTGCCAGCAGTGATTCCCTTTACGGGGCTTTCTTT. This sequence encodes CASSDSLYGAFF. The chain recombines TRBV25-1 with TRBJ1-1; unclear D gene. CDR3 length: 12 amino acids. Germline CDR1 reads MGHDK; CDR2 reads SYGVNS. Trimming removed 3 bases at V and 11 bases at J, with 13 bases between.

The chain joins TRBV30 to TRBJ2-3, with D possibly TRBD2 on 6 matching bases. With 4 bases removed from V and 2 bases from J, the gap between germline ends came to 13 bases. Germline V gene lookup returns CDR1 GTSNPN and CDR2 SVGIG (reference sequence). CDR3 length: 14 residues. For the CDR3, the DNA is TGTGCCTGGACCTACGGGGGAGACACAGATACGCAGTATTTT. Translation gives CAWTYGGDTDTQYF.